The rows below give T cell receptor beta chains drawn from one sample of a study. TCRdb recomputed calls from the RT-PCR reads with MiXCR, one row per CDR3 protein. This repertoire shows 550,000 to 750,000 distinct CDR3 sequences, approximately 15% found once; its top ten account for 3.6%. Source material: memory CD4+ T cells from blood. These receptors all come from a female donor in good health, serving as a healthy control. CDR3s include the opening cysteine and the closing phenylalanine or tryptophan. Fields, in order: J gene, V gene, CDR3 protein.

TRBJ2-6 | TRBV11-3 | CASSSGTSGANVLTF
TRBJ1-4 | TRBV19 | CASSLQGLREKLFF
TRBJ2-5 | TRBV12-3/TRBV12-4 | CASSSSLETQYF
TRBJ1-2 | TRBV29-1 | CSVEDYREGYGYTF
TRBJ2-1 | TRBV4-2 | CASSQGFHRGRDDEQFF
TRBJ1-2 | TRBV5-1 | CASSLWPGGSNYGYTF
TRBJ2-3 | TRBV5-1 | CASSLAGERTDTQYF
TRBJ2-7 | TRBV6-2/TRBV6-3 | CASSYRTKPPYEQYF
TRBJ1-2 | TRBV7-9 | CASSLDVGQVDGYTF
TRBJ1-3 | TRBV6-1 | CASSEARGLSGNTIYF
TRBJ2-3 | TRBV5-1 | CASSSPRGRSSTDTQYF
TRBJ2-2 | TRBV7-2 | CASSLVRQGATGELFF
TRBJ1-2 | TRBV5-1 | CASSSEAYGYTF
TRBJ2-2 | TRBV29-1 | CSVEMWGSTGELFF
TRBJ1-1 | TRBV5-1 | CASSSNRAEPLLNTEAFF
TRBJ1-5 | TRBV3-1 | CASSQVPTQPQHF
TRBJ2-2 | TRBV6-5 | CASSHPSYGGELFF
TRBJ2-5 | TRBV29-1 | CSVVPGLEETQYF
TRBJ1-1 | TRBV30 | CAWSTSGTAIEAFF
TRBJ2-3 | TRBV4-3 | CASSPANMGGSDTQYF
TRBJ2-7 | TRBV29-1 | CSVLRSYEQYF
TRBJ2-2 | TRBV6-6 | CASRYRGGGSNTGELFF
TRBJ2-7 | TRBV5-5 | CASSSFGDSSYEQYF
TRBJ2-7 | TRBV7-2 | CASSLAKRGSYEQYF
TRBJ1-2 | TRBV12-3/TRBV12-4 | CASSLFEAAGDGGGWGHGYTF
TRBJ2-4 | TRBV5-6 | CASSLVGVKNIQYF